Below are 20 T cell receptor beta chains sequenced from a single sample in a study of shared clonotypes between healthy human individuals. The method was immunoSEQ multiplex PCR; TCRdb's version includes in-frame clones alone and lacks a portion of them. The sample has 2,500,000 or so clones; approximately 90% are singletons. The material sequenced was naive CD4+ T cells from PBMCs. Noted subset: CD45RA+ positively selected. These receptors all stem from a man in his late teens or twenties in good health. Some clones in this sample may be carry-over from other donors' samples.

The genes are TRBV10-3 and TRBJ2-7; 10 positions agree with TRBD2. With V trimmed by 4 bases and J by 1 base, 4 bases remained unmatched. The germline V gene has CDR1 ENHRY and CDR2 SYGVKD. The CDR3 extends over 15 amino acids. CDR3 in amino acids: CAISGSSGGSYEQYF. In nucleotides, the CDR3 is TGTGCCATCAGTGGGTCTAGCGGGGGTTCCTACGAGCAGTACTTC.

This clone was observed a few times. The rearrangement joins TRBV30 to TRBJ1-1, with D possibly being TRBD1 (5 bases). This CDR3 has 15 amino acids. V lost 1 base, J lost 1 base, and 13 bases lay in between. Germline V gene data show CDR1 as GTSNPN and CDR2 as SVGIG (reference sequence). Written as DNA, the CDR3 is TGTGCCTGGAGTGGGGGGACGAGGTGGAACACTGAAGCTTTCTTT. It yields the protein CAWSGGTRWNTEAFF.

The V call is TRBV14, the J call TRBJ2-3; D uncertain. The CDR3 contains 14 residues. The germline gives CDR1 SGHDN, CDR2 FVKESK. Trimming removed 0 bases at V and 6 bases at J, with 10 bases between. DNA of the CDR3: TGTGCCAGCAGCCAAGAAAACCTTGGCGATACGCAGTATTTT. This translates into CASSQENLGDTQYF.

This rearrangement joins TRBV18 to TRBJ2-7; 8 bases agree with TRBD2. The V gene's germline CDR1 is KGHSH and CDR2 LQKENI. There are 17 residues in the CDR3. The V segment lost 5 bases and the J segment 2 bases; nucleotides outside the gene matches: 14. This CDR3 reads CASSYYLRAGAAYEQYF. Written as DNA, the CDR3 is TGTGCCAGCTCATACTATTTAAGAGCGGGAGCGGCCTACGAGCAGTACTTC.

The rearrangement uses TRBV9 and TRBJ1-5; TRBD1 might be the D (5 bases). There are 15 residues in the CDR3. Trimming took off 5 bases at V and 2 bases at J, with 14 bases between the two ends. Germline V gene lookup returns CDR1 SGDLS and CDR2 YYNGEE. In nucleotides, the CDR3 is TGTGCCAGCAGTACGACAGCAACTGGCAATCAGCCCCAGCATTTT. It yields the protein CASSTTATGNQPQHF.

CDR3 region: CASSLVEGAKNIQYF. The CDR3 DNA follows: TGTGCCAGCAGCTTAGTGGAGGGGGCCAAAAACATTCAGTACTTC. The chain joins TRBV7-9 to TRBJ2-4; possible D gene TRBD2, 6 bases. V shed 1 base and J shed 1 base, with 8 bases lying between them. CDR3 size: 15 residues. Germline V lookup: CDR1 SEHNR, CDR2 FQNEAQ (reference sequence).

The rearrangement links TRBV28 to TRBJ2-7; weak D call: TRBD1 (5 bases). Per the germline V gene, CDR1 is MDHEN and CDR2 is SYDVKM. The CDR3 totals 14 residues. V dropped 5 bases and J dropped 2 bases, with 13 bases sitting between them. The CDR3 bases are TGTGCCAGCAGTACACAGGTTCCCCCCTACGAGCAGTACTTC. This translates into CASSTQVPPYEQYF.

The gene calls are TRBV2 and TRBJ1-1; 7 positions agree with TRBD1. The CDR3 spans 13 residues. The germline gives CDR1 SNHLY, CDR2 FYNNEI. V was pared by 5 bases and J by 11 bases, with 11 bases of the junction left unmatched. CDR3 in amino acids: CASSRETGVTAFF. As DNA, the CDR3 is TGTGCCAGCAGTAGGGAAACAGGGGTCACGGCTTTCTTT.

The V call is TRBV30, the J call TRBJ2-1; 12 bases fit TRBD2. J lost 7 bases, V lost 3 bases, and 16 bases had no gene match. The CDR3 is 18 residues long. CDR1 is GTSNPN and CDR2 is SVGIG in the germline V gene (reference sequence). Here the CDR3 reads CAWRPNPLTSGRKNEQFF. CDR3 in DNA: TGTGCCTGGAGACCCAATCCCTTAACTAGCGGGAGGAAAAATGAGCAGTTCTTC.

The chain joins TRBV7-2 to TRBJ1-2; a weak D match, TRBD1 (6 bases). This CDR3 has 14 residues. Germline CDR1 reads SGHTA; CDR2 reads FQGNSA. Trimming removed 5 bases from V and 0 bases from J, with 10 bases in between. The CDR3 sequence: CASSADSANYGYTF. CDR3 bases: TGTGCCAGCAGCGCGGACAGCGCTAACTATGGCTACACCTTC.

CDR3 in amino acids: CASSRAGTGKNGYTF. The CDR3 DNA sequence: TGTGCCAGCAGCCGGGCCGGGACAGGGAAGAATGGCTACACCTTC. The chain has TRBV6-5 and TRBJ1-2; 9 bases line up with TRBD1. V gave up 6 bases and J gave up 6 bases; unmatched junction bases: 11. The CDR3 totals 15 residues. CDR1 is MNHEY, CDR2 SVGAGI, per germline.

The gene calls are TRBV5-1 and TRBJ2-3; 7 positions agree with TRBD2. This CDR3 region has 13 residues. Germline loops: CDR1 SGHRS, CDR2 YFSETQ. V dropped 5 bases and J dropped 7; count of bases not matched to a gene: 7. The CDR3 loop reads CASRASGMNTQYF. In DNA form, the CDR3 reads TGCGCCAGCAGGGCTAGCGGCATGAATACGCAGTATTTT.

This clone is a singleton in its sample. V is TRBV9 and J is TRBJ2-2; TRBD2 matches 8 bases. V lost 4 bases, J lost 5 bases, and 7 bases stayed unmatched. The CDR3 contains 15 residues. The germline V gene encodes CDR1 SGDLS and CDR2 YYNGEE. The CDR3 coding sequence is TGTGCCAGCAGCCCTCAACTAGCGGCAACCGGGGAGCTGTTTTTT. This codes for CASSPQLAATGELFF. The full variable domain, its missing parts supplied by reference TRBV9 and TRBJ2-2, is DSGVTQTPKHLITATGQRVTLRCSPRSGDLSVYWYQQSLDQGLQFLIQYYNGEERAKGNILERFSAQQFPDLHSELNLSSLELGDSALYFCASSPQLAATGELFFGEGSRLTVL.

V and J are TRBV25-1 and TRBJ1-3; D remains unclear. Germline V lookup: CDR1 MGHDK, CDR2 SYGVNS. The CDR3 totals 15 residues. Trimming stripped 8 bases from V and 0 bases from J, with 14 bases between. CDR3 in amino acids: CASQRTGSSGNTIYF. The CDR3 bases are TGTGCCAGCCAGAGGACCGGAAGCTCTGGAAACACCATATATTTT. The variable domain in full, completed from reference TRBV25-1 and TRBJ1-3, reads EADIYQTPRYLVIGTGKKITLECSQTMGHDKMYWYQQDPGMELHLIHYSYGVNSTEKGDLSSESTVSRIRTEHFPLTLESARPSHTSQYLCASQRTGSSGNTIYFGEGSWLTVV.

CDR3 in DNA: TGTGCCAGCAGCTTACGCGGGGGGACAAGCTCCTACAATGAGCAGTTCTTC. Protein: CASSLRGGTSSYNEQFF. This sequence joins TRBV5-4 and TRBJ2-1; 8 nucleotides line up with TRBD2. From germline, CDR1 is SGHNT and CDR2 YYREEE (reference sequence). Germline trimming cut 2 bases from V and 0 bases from J; bases unmatched to any gene: 7. The CDR3 is 17 residues long.

About this clone: The same CDR3 is also encoded by other DNA sequences in this sample. The chain is built from TRBV28 and TRBJ1-3, with D hard to call. Deletions cut 8 bases from V and 1 base from J, with 6 bases between. Per germline, CDR1 MDHEN and CDR2 SYDVKM. CDR3 length equals 12 residues. CDR3 sequence: CASGVSGNTIYF. The CDR3 DNA reads TGTGCCAGCGGGGTTTCTGGAAACACCATATATTTT.

For this clone: In the same sample, other DNA sequences code for this CDR3. This chain uses TRBV28 with TRBJ1-3; no definite D call. Trimming stripped 3 bases from V and 0 bases from J, with 9 bases between. Germline values: CDR1 MDHEN, CDR2 SYDVKM. CDR3 length: 15 residues. In DNA, the CDR3 is TGTGCCAGCAGTTTTGGAGGGTACTCTGGAAACACCATATATTTT. Protein sequence: CASSFGGYSGNTIYF.

This clone was observed once. The chain uses TRBV9 and TRBJ2-7; 7 bases align to TRBD2. The length of the CDR3 is 16 residues. Germline CDR1 SGDLS, CDR2 YYNGEE. Germline trimming cut 0 bases from V and 7 bases from J; bases unmatched to any gene: 13. The CDR3 protein is CASSVGRLAAAGEQYF. CDR3 nucleotide sequence: TGTGCCAGCAGCGTAGGCCGCCTAGCGGCGGCTGGAGAGCAGTACTTC.

The V call is TRBV5-4, the J call TRBJ2-5; no reliable D call. This CDR3 is 13 amino acids long. V was pared by 7 bases and J by 7 bases, with 17 bases between. CDR1 is SGHNT and CDR2 is YYREEE in the germline V gene (reference sequence). This CDR3 is CASGDQASGTQYF. CDR3 DNA sequence: TGTGCCAGCGGGGATCAGGCCAGTGGGACCCAGTACTTC.

Comments on this clone: The same CDR3 arises from other DNA sequences in this sample as well. V and J are TRBV2 and TRBJ1-2; D gene ambiguous. Deletions cut 6 bases from V and 5 bases from J, with 10 bases between. The germline V gene has CDR1 SNHLY and CDR2 FYNNEI. The CDR3 is 12 amino acids. The CDR3 here is CASSPGVYGYTF. CDR3 DNA sequence: TGTGCCAGCAGCCCCGGGGTATATGGCTACACCTTC.